The 14 T cell receptor beta chains given below trace back to one sample, sequenced in a study of CD8 T cell repertoires and HIV-1 epitope variants (dated by TCRdb to the early 2020s). The method was the immunoSEQ multiplex PCR assay. The clones in this table, taken by TCRdb from immuneACCESS, are in-frame only. Not every clone is retained; where verified, under half of the shortfall comes from an unresolved V gene, and the cause of the rest is unknown. The sample yields over 4,500 clones; approximately 61% were counted once. The top ten clones comprise under 55% of the sample. Their target antigens are unknown. Sequencing was performed on cultured CD8+ T cells derived from PBMCs. The source is a male donor with HIV.

This chain connects TRBV6-5 to TRBJ2-6, with D perhaps TRBD1 (6 bases). This CDR3 has 15 amino acids. V was pared by 6 bases and J by 2 bases, with 11 bases between. The V gene's germline CDR1 is MNHEY and CDR2 SVGAGI. The CDR3 DNA is TGTGCCAGCAGGCGACAGGCTACTGGGGCCAACGTCCTGACTTTC. It specifies CASRRQATGANVLTF.

In this sample, this clone is large. Here the CDR3 DNA reads TGCGCCAGCAGCCGTATACTCGACTACGAGCAGTACTTC. Its protein product is CASSRILDYEQYF. The V call is TRBV4-1, the J call TRBJ2-7; D is unclear. CDR1 and CDR2 from the germline V gene are MGHRA and YSYEKL. This CDR3 comprises 13 residues. Trimming removed 4 bases at V and 3 bases at J, with 10 bases between.

With regard to this clone: At one of its ends the junction is not consistent with the germline gene, which may arise from a read error. J is TRBJ1-2 and V is TRBV5-4; D is unresolved. This CDR3 comprises 16 residues. Per germline, CDR1 SGHNT and CDR2 YYREEE (reference sequence). DNA for the CDR3: TGCGCCAGCAGCCAAGATCCCCCAGACTTGGACTATGGCTACACCTTC. Translation: CASSQDPPDLDYGYTF.

Comment on this clone: At one boundary the junction diverges from the germline segment, which might be a read error. This rearrangement joins TRBV7-9 to TRBJ1-1; possibly TRBD1 for D (5 bases). From germline, CDR1 is SEHNR and CDR2 FQNEAQ (reference sequence). This CDR3 has 16 amino acids. CDR3 nucleotide sequence: TGCGCCAGCAGCCAAGATGTTGGGCAGGGGAACACTGAAGCTTTCTTT. Protein product: CASSQDVGQGNTEAFF.

This rearrangement joins TRBV5-1 to TRBJ2-1; 7 bases are shared with TRBD1. The V and J ends lost 6 bases and 6 bases, in that order; junction bases with no gene match: 6. This CDR3 has 13 amino acids. CDR1 is SGHRS, CDR2 YFSETQ, per germline. The CDR3 sequence: CASIEGASNEQFF. CDR3 nucleotide sequence: TGCGCCAGCATAGAGGGGGCAAGCAATGAGCAGTTCTTC. The variable domain in full, completed from reference TRBV5-1 and TRBJ2-1, reads KAGVTQTPRYLIKTRGQQVTLSCSPISGHRSVSWYQQTPGQGLQFLFEYFSETQRNKGNFPGRFSGRQFSNSRSEMNVSTLELGDSALYLCASIEGASNEQFFGPGTRLTVL.

This clone was observed a handful of times. V and J are TRBV9 and TRBJ2-3, with TRBD1 matching 7 bases. V trimming: 3 bases; J trimming: 2 bases; junction bases outside the gene matches: 12. Germline V CDR1 and CDR2: SGDLS, YYNGEE. This CDR3 is 17 amino acids long. CDR3 in amino acids: CASSAIQGPPFTDTQYF. Written as DNA, the CDR3 is TGTGCCAGCAGCGCCATACAGGGGCCTCCCTTCACAGATACGCAGTATTTT.

V usage is TRBV4-3 and J usage is TRBJ1-1; 8 bases fit TRBD1. The CDR3 length is 13 residues. Looked up from germline, CDR1 is LGHNA and CDR2 is YSLEER. With 4 bases clipped from V and 8 bases from J, the junction kept 6 bases outside the gene matches. CDR3 loop: CASSRLQGEEAFF. CDR3 DNA: TGCGCCAGCAGCCGTTTACAGGGGGAGGAAGCTTTCTTT.

In DNA form, the CDR3 reads TGTGCCAGCAGTAGCACTAGCGGGAGTCCCTACAATGAGCAGTTCTTC. Translated, it gives CASSSTSGSPYNEQFF. The V gene is TRBV27, the J gene TRBJ2-1, with 11 bases lining up with TRBD2. This CDR3 comprises 16 residues. With V trimmed by 5 bases and J by 2 bases, 5 bases remained unmatched. Per the germline V gene, CDR1 is MNHEY and CDR2 is SMNVEV (reference sequence).

The V and J genes are TRBV29-1 and TRBJ1-2, with 11 bases fitting TRBD1. With V trimmed by 2 bases and J by 4 bases, 6 bases remained unmatched. CDR1 and CDR2 (germline): SQVTM, ANQGSEA. The CDR3 runs 15 residues. The CDR3 here is CSVESGTGGIYGYTF. Here the CDR3 DNA reads TGCAGCGTTGAATCCGGGACAGGGGGGATCTATGGCTACACCTTC.

This clone was observed a few times. V gene TRBV27 combines with J gene TRBJ2-7; D gene unclear. CDR3 length equals 13 residues. The germline CDR1 and CDR2 sequences are MNHEY and SMNVEV (reference sequence). V was shortened by 6 bases and J by 1 base, with 10 bases between the two germline ends. CDR3 sequence reads: CASSLTDSYEQYF. The CDR3, as DNA: TGTGCCAGCAGCCTAACCGATTCCTACGAGCAGTACTTC.

V usage is TRBV6-9 and J usage is TRBJ1-2, with D unresolved. V was clipped by 4 bases and J by 6 bases, with 12 bases between them. The germline V gene has CDR1 MNHGY and CDR2 SVAAGI. This CDR3 has 13 amino acids. CDR3 sequence: CASSLHDRDGYTF. CDR3 nucleotides: TGTGCCAGCAGTTTACACGATCGGGATGGCTACACCTTC.

Only a few counts were recorded for this clone. The chain carries TRBV27 and TRBJ1-5, with D perhaps matching TRBD1 (6 bases). V lost 2 bases and J lost 6, with 17 bases in between. Germline V gene sequence: CDR1 MNHEY, CDR2 SMNVEV (reference sequence). The CDR3 consists of 16 residues. The CDR3 is CASSLSARRGGQPQHF. In DNA, the CDR3 is TGTGCCAGCAGTTTAAGCGCCCGCAGGGGCGGTCAGCCCCAGCATTTT.

This clone was seen more than once but under ten times. The CDR3, as DNA: TGTGCCAGTAGTATCGGAGACACAAACACTGAAGCTTTCTTT. Protein: CASSIGDTNTEAFF. The chain couples TRBV19 to TRBJ1-1; D gene ambiguous. Trimming shortened V by 3 bases and J by 2 bases, and 10 bases separated the two germline ends. CDR1 is LNHDA, CDR2 SQIVND, per germline (reference sequence). CDR3 size: 14 residues. Variable domain in full (rest from reference TRBV19 and TRBJ1-1): DGGITQSPKYLFRKEGQNVTLSCEQNLNHDAMYWYRQDPGQGLRLIYYSQIVNDFQKGDIAEGYSVSREKKESFPLTVTSAQKNPTAFYLCASSIGDTNTEAFFGQGTRLTVV.

The CDR3 here is CASSEGGTEAFF. The DNA of the CDR3 is TGTGCCAGCAGTGAAGGGGGGACTGAAGCTTTCTTT. J is TRBJ1-1 and V is TRBV25-1, with D maybe TRBD1 (5 bases). V lost 2 bases and J 5 bases, leaving 6 bases between the germline ends. There are 12 residues in the CDR3. Germline V gives CDR1 MGHDK, CDR2 SYGVNS.